The 15 T cell receptor beta chains below all came from one sample that was sequenced in a study of CD8+CD57+ T cells in acquired aplastic anemia. The template used for profiling TCR beta VDJ and CDR3 was genomic DNA. In TCRdb, the reads were re-called with MiXCR into one record per CDR3 protein. Here the sample spans fewer than 200,000 distinct CDR3 sequences, around 45% being singletons. The sequenced sample was sorted CD4+, CD8+, or CD8+CD57+ T cells (not recorded which) from PBMCs. The receptors stem from a human donor in good health.

The chain uses TRBV10-3 and TRBJ1-6, with D maybe TRBD1 (5 bases). This CDR3 contains 13 residues. The germline V and J ends were trimmed by 10 bases and 6 bases, with 13 bases remaining between them. Per germline, CDR1 ENHRY and CDR2 SYGVKD. CDR3 region: CASGTGSNSPLHF. In DNA, the CDR3 is TGTGCCAGCGGGACGGGTTCTAATTCACCCCTCCACTTT.

This chain connects TRBV6-1 to TRBJ1-1; weak D call: TRBD1 (6 bases). V dropped 6 bases and J dropped 0 bases, with 14 bases sitting between them. The germline CDR1 and CDR2 sequences are MNHNS and SASEGT. The CDR3 consists of 15 residues. In DNA form, the CDR3 reads TGTGCCAGCAGCCTTACTGCAGGGGTGAACACTGAAGCTTTCTTT. It translates to CASSLTAGVNTEAFF.

This chain uses TRBV2 with TRBJ1-1, with D possibly matching TRBD1 (5 bases). Germline loops: CDR1 SNHLY, CDR2 FYNNEI. There are 14 residues in the CDR3. V was shortened by 8 bases and J by 1 base, with 14 bases between the two germline ends. The CDR3 nucleotides read TGTGCCAGCCGGGGGTGGTCAGCGAACACTGAAGCTTTCTTT. As protein: CASRGWSANTEAFF.

The chain recombines TRBV24-1 with TRBJ2-2, with D possibly being TRBD1 (6 bases). Germline lookup yields CDR1 KGHDR and CDR2 SFDVKD. The CDR3 consists of 14 residues. V lost 3 bases to trimming and J lost 6 bases, with 10 bases between them. The CDR3, as DNA: TGTGCCACCAGTGATCCCAGGGGACCCGGGGAGCTGTTTTTT. Protein: CATSDPRGPGELFF.

The chain carries TRBV24-1 and TRBJ1-3; D is possibly TRBD1 (6 bases). The CDR3 is 15 amino acids. Germline-derived CDR1 and CDR2 are KGHDR and SFDVKD. The V end lost 4 bases, the J end lost 2 bases, and 11 bases lay between the germline ends. The DNA for the CDR3 is TGTGCCACCAGTGACCGGACAGTCCCTGGAAACACCATATATTTT. The encoded protein is CATSDRTVPGNTIYF.

The CDR3 nucleotides read TGTGCCAGCAGTTTAGGGGGGGTCGGTAATTCACCCCTCCACTTT. It yields the protein CASSLGGVGNSPLHF. This chain connects TRBV12-3 or TRBV12-4 to TRBJ1-6, with D possibly TRBD1 on 5 matching bases. V lost 1 base to trimming and J lost 6 bases, with 10 bases between them. The CDR3 is made up of 15 amino acids.

In the case of this clonotype: One junction end disagrees with the germline gene, perhaps due to a read error. V usage is TRBV7-7 and J usage is TRBJ2-5; 12 bases line up with TRBD2. The CDR3 spans 18 residues. Germline V gene data show CDR1 as SSHAT and CDR2 as FNYEAQ (reference sequence). This CDR3 reads CASSFNPTSGSGGETQYF. For the CDR3, the DNA is TGTGCTAGCAGCTTCAACCCGACTAGCGGGAGCGGGGGAGAGACCCAGTACTTC.

This clonotype was seen a few times. V gene TRBV20-1 combines with J gene TRBJ1-2; no clear D. The CDR3 has 10 residues. Trimming took 5 bases from V and 6 from J, leaving 7 bases between them. Germline-derived CDR1 and CDR2 are DFQATT and SNEGSKA (reference sequence). The CDR3 DNA reads TGCAGTGCTTTTTATGATGGCTACACCTTC. It encodes CSAFYDGYTF.

The V and J genes are TRBV24-1 and TRBJ1-5, with D perhaps TRBD1 (5 bases). Per the germline V gene, CDR1 is KGHDR and CDR2 is SFDVKD. V lost 4 bases and J lost 4, with 7 bases in between. CDR3 length: 13 residues. For the CDR3, the DNA is TGTGCCACCAGTGAGGGGGGGAATCAGCCCCAGCATTTT. It encodes CATSEGGNQPQHF.

The CDR3 spells CASSKDRGETQYF. Written as DNA, the CDR3 is TGTGCCAGCAGTAAGGACAGGGGAGAGACCCAGTACTTC. The chain carries TRBV5-4 and TRBJ2-5; 9 positions agree with TRBD1. The CDR3 loop spans 13 amino acids. Losses at the gene ends were 5 bases for V and 4 bases for J; bases not matched to a gene: 3. The germline gives CDR1 SGHNT, CDR2 YYREEE (reference sequence).

The sample holds many counts of this clonotype. The chain links TRBV10-1 to TRBJ2-5, with 9 bases that match TRBD2. V dropped 0 bases and J dropped 5; count of bases not matched to a gene: 7. CDR1 WNHNN and CDR2 SYGVQD come from the germline V gene (reference sequence). The CDR3 has 16 amino acids. Written as DNA, the CDR3 is TGCGCCAGCAGTGAGTCCCTAGCGGGACCGCCGGAGACCCAGTACTTC. Translation: CASSESLAGPPETQYF.

The CDR3 nucleotides read TGTGCCAGTGGGGGGGGAGACACCTTC. This codes for CASGGGDTF. The V gene is TRBV19, the J gene TRBJ1-2; the D gene is possibly TRBD1 (5 bases). V was clipped by 8 bases and J by 12 bases, with 10 bases between them. CDR1 is LNHDA, CDR2 SQIVND, per germline (reference sequence). The CDR3 covers 9 residues.

The chain carries TRBV29-1 and TRBJ1-2; a weak D match, TRBD1 (6 bases). Germline V gene sequence: CDR1 SQVTM, CDR2 ANQGSEA. The CDR3 consists of 12 residues. Trimming pared 7 bases from V and 6 bases from J, leaving 15 bases between. The CDR3: CSGWGGGDGYTF. The CDR3 DNA reads as TGCAGCGGGTGGGGCGGGGGCGATGGCTACACCTTC.

A remark on this clonotype: The junction does not match germline at one end; this may be a read error. The V call is TRBV7-6, the J call TRBJ2-7, with D possibly being TRBD1 or TRBD2 (5 bases each). Germline V lookup: CDR1 SGHVS, CDR2 FNYEAQ. The CDR3 is 13 amino acids. DNA of the CDR3: TGTGCCAGCAGCTTAATCGGTGAGGGGCGATGGGACTTC. Residues: CASSLIGEGRWDF.

The V and J genes are TRBV10-3 and TRBJ1-2, with 7 bases fitting TRBD1. J lost 3 bases, V lost 5 bases, and 12 bases had no gene match. The germline V gene has CDR1 ENHRY and CDR2 SYGVKD. CDR3 size: 16 residues. CDR3 sequence (DNA): TGTGCCATCAGTCCCCCTGAAGCAGGGGGAGACTATGGCTACACCTTC. Translation gives CAISPPEAGGDYGYTF.